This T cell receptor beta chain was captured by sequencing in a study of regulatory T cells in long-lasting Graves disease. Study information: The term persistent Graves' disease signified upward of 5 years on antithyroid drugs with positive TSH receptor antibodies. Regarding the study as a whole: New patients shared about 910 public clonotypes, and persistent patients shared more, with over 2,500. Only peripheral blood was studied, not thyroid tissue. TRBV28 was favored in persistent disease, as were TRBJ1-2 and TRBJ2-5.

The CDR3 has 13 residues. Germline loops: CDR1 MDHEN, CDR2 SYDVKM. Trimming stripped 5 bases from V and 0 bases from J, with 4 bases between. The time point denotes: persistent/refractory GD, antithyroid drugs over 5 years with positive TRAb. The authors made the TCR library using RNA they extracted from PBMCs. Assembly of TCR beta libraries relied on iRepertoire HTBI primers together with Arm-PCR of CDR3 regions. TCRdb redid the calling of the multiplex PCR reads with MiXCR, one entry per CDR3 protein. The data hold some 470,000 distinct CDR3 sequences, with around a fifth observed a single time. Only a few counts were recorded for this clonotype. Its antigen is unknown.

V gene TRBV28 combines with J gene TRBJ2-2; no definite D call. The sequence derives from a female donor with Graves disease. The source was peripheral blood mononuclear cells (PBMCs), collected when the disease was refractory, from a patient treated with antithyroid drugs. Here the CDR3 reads CASSHPNTGELFF. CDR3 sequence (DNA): TGTGCCAGCAGTCACCCGAACACCGGGGAGCTGTTTTTT. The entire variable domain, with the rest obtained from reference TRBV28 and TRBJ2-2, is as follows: DVKVTQSSRYLVKRTGEKVFLECVQDMDHENMFWYRQDPGLGLRLIYFSYDVKMKEKGDIPEGYSVSREKKERFSLILESASTNQTSMYLCASSHPNTGELFFGEGSRLTVL.